These 25 T cell receptor beta chains came from one sample sequenced in a study of cytomegalovirus exposure and HLA in healthy donors. This PCR relied on a set of 60 Vbeta primers and 13 Jbeta primers. The assay was immunoSEQ multiplex PCR, and TCRdb's table has in-frame clones only and misses some. The sample has 150,000 or so clones, about three quarters seen once. The sample taken for sequencing was PBMCs. All receptors derive from a female donor in good health and CMV-seronegative.

The chain joins TRBV18 to TRBJ2-7; 10 bases are a match to TRBD1. The CDR3 loop spans 15 amino acids. The V and J ends lost 4 bases and 6 bases, in that order; junction bases with no gene match: 9. CDR1 is KGHSH, CDR2 LQKENI, per germline. The CDR3 bases are TGTGCCAGCTCACGGACCGGGACAGGGGACAGCGAGCAGTACTTC. Amino acids: CASSRTGTGDSEQYF. Filled out from reference TRBV18 and TRBJ2-7, the complete variable domain reads NAGVMQNPRHLVRRRGQEARLRCSPMKGHSHVYWYRQLPEEGLKFMVYLQKENIIDESGMPKERFSAEFPKEGPSILRIQQVVRGDSAAYFCASSRTGTGDSEQYFGPGTRLTVT.

The genes are TRBV27 and TRBJ1-4; D is unresolved. Germline V gene sequence: CDR1 MNHEY, CDR2 SMNVEV (reference sequence). Trimming removed 3 bases from V and 3 bases from J, with 14 bases in between. This CDR3 contains 16 residues. DNA for the CDR3: TGTGCCAGCAGTTTCTCCCTATCCTCGCCTAATGAAAAACTGTTTTTT. This encodes CASSFSLSSPNEKLFF.

This clone has just one count. This sequence joins TRBV6-1 and TRBJ2-7; 9 bases fit TRBD1. The junction had 3 bases not matched to a gene; V was cut back by 8 bases and J by 1 base. Germline CDR1 MNHNS, CDR2 SASEGT. The CDR3 is 13 residues long. The CDR3 sequence: CASWDRVSYEQYF. The CDR3 DNA follows: TGTGCCAGCTGGGACAGGGTTTCCTACGAGCAGTACTTC.

This clone has more than one count but fewer than ten. The chain has TRBV5-6 and TRBJ2-7, with TRBD1 as a possible D gene (5 bases). The V and J ends lost 7 bases and 2 bases respectively, with 16 bases between them. This CDR3 is built from 14 residues. CDR1 is SGHDT and CDR2 is YYEEEE in the germline V gene. The CDR3 loop reads CASFMYGAAYEQYF. The CDR3 DNA follows: TGTGCCAGCTTTATGTATGGGGCAGCCTACGAGCAGTACTTC.

The chain links TRBV20-1 to TRBJ2-3; D gene unclear. Per germline, CDR1 DFQATT and CDR2 SNEGSKA (reference sequence). V gave up 6 bases and J gave up 3 bases, with 7 bases separating them. The CDR3 length is 11 residues. DNA for the CDR3: TGCAGTGCCCCTCTGACAGATACGCAGTATTTT. Its protein product is CSAPLTDTQYF.

This chain joins TRBV5-8 and TRBJ2-7, with D perhaps matching TRBD2 (7 bases). This CDR3 region has 14 residues. The V end lost 4 bases, the J end lost 3 bases, and 14 bases lay between the germline ends. Germline lookup yields CDR1 SGHTS and CDR2 YDEGEE. CDR3 residues: CASSGGGGYYEQYF. The CDR3 DNA follows: TGTGCCAGCAGCGGGGGCGGGGGATACTACGAGCAGTACTTC.

This chain uses TRBV6-6 with TRBJ1-1; D gene unclear. The CDR3 is 13 amino acids. V lost 5 bases to trimming and J lost 8 bases, with 15 bases between them. Per the germline V gene, CDR1 is MNHNY and CDR2 is SVGAGI (reference sequence). The CDR3 here is CASSPREKKEAFF. The CDR3 coding sequence is TGTGCCAGCAGTCCCCGGGAGAAAAAGGAAGCTTTCTTT.

The gene calls are TRBV29-1 and TRBJ2-1; D is unclear. The CDR3 has 11 amino acids. Germline CDR1 and CDR2: SQVTM and ANQGSEA. The V gene lost 2 bases and the J gene lost 4 bases, with 3 bases spanning the gap. CDR3 sequence (DNA): TGCAGCGTTGAACGTTACAATGAGCAGTTCTTC. Translated, it gives CSVERYNEQFF.

The chain joins TRBV6-6 to TRBJ1-2; weak D call: TRBD1 (6 bases). CDR3 length: 14 residues. Trimming pared 7 bases from V and 2 bases from J, leaving 14 bases between. CDR1 is MNHNY, CDR2 SVGAGI, per germline (reference sequence). This CDR3 reads CASNPTGSNYGYTF. Written as DNA, the CDR3 is TGTGCCAGCAACCCGACAGGCTCAAACTATGGCTACACCTTC.

The chain links TRBV7-2 to TRBJ1-1; D not certain. The CDR3 is 11 residues long. The germline gives CDR1 SGHTA, CDR2 FQGNSA. Trimming pared 5 bases from V and 5 bases from J, leaving 6 bases between. The CDR3 loop is CASSPGTEAFF. Here the CDR3 DNA reads TGTGCCAGCAGCCCCGGTACTGAAGCTTTCTTT.

The chain carries TRBV28 and TRBJ2-7; TRBD1 matches 9 bases. With V trimmed by 5 bases and J by 0 bases, 8 bases remained unmatched. The CDR3 is made up of 16 amino acids. The V gene's germline CDR1 is MDHEN and CDR2 SYDVKM. As DNA, the CDR3 is TGTGCCAGCAGTCCATCGACAGGGGGAAGCTCCTACGAGCAGTACTTC. Translated: CASSPSTGGSSYEQYF.

The genes are TRBV19 and TRBJ1-2; no clear D gene. The length of the CDR3 is 12 residues. The V gene's germline CDR1 is LNHDA and CDR2 SQIVND (reference sequence). The V and J ends lost 7 bases and 4 bases respectively, with 10 bases between them. DNA for the CDR3: TGTGCCAGTACTCCAGACTTCTATGGCTACACCTTC. This gives the protein CASTPDFYGYTF.

This chain links TRBV15 with TRBJ2-5; the D is unclear. Judging by the DNA end, TRBJ2-7 fits better; the J call may be wrong. Per germline, CDR1 LNHNV and CDR2 YYDKDF (reference sequence). The CDR3 is 15 residues long. CDR3 DNA sequence: TGTGCCACCAGTCGGAGTGCGGCTAGCTCCTACGAGCAGTACTTC. As protein: CATSRSAASSYEQYF.

Remarks on this clone: The germline gene is not matched at one end of the junction; a read error may be the cause. The CDR3 here is CASSSTSLGGELFF. The CDR3, as DNA: TGTGCTAGCAGCTCGACTAGCCTAGGAGGGGAGCTGTTTTTT. This chain links TRBV7-7 with TRBJ2-2; 7 bases map to TRBD2. CDR1 is SSHAT and CDR2 is FNYEAQ in the germline V gene (reference sequence). The CDR3 is 14 residues long. Full variable domain (remainder filled in from reference TRBV7-7 and TRBJ2-2): GAGVSQSPRYKVTKRGQDVTLRCDPISSHATLYWYQQALGQGPEFLTYFNYEAQPDKSGLPSDRFSAERPEGSISTLTIQRTEQRDSAMYRCASSSTSLGGELFFGEGSRLTVL.

Concerning this clone: The conserved phenylalanine or tryptophan normally closing the CDR3 is absent here, so this likely arose from a read error. This chain joins TRBV27 and TRBJ2-7; D is perhaps TRBD1 (6 bases). CDR1 is MNHEY and CDR2 is SMNVEV in the germline V gene (reference sequence). V was cut by 4 bases and J by 4 bases, with 14 bases left in between. The CDR3 has 14 amino acids. CDR3 sequence reads: CASSSNREGYEQYL. For the CDR3, the DNA is TGTGCCAGCAGTTCCAACAGGGAAGGGTACGAGCAGTACCTC.

This clone appeared a few times. V and J are TRBV21-1 and TRBJ2-7; no check of the table's D call, TRBD1, against the DNA was made. TRBV21-1 counts as a pseudogene. CDR3 length equals 18 residues. CDR3 nucleotides: TGTGCCAGCAGCAACCTCTGGGCACAGGGCCAATTCTCCTACGAGCAGTACTTC. It yields the protein CASSNLWAQGQFSYEQYF.

The chain has TRBV11-2 and TRBJ1-1, with 9 positions matching TRBD1. CDR3 length equals 17 residues. CDR1 is SGHAT, CDR2 FQNNGV, per germline. The J segment lost 3 bases and the V segment lost 3 bases, leaving 11 bases of the junction unmatched. CDR3 bases: TGTGCCAGCAGCTTGTTCGGACAGGGGTTAGGTCACACTGAAGCTTTCTTT. Protein product: CASSLFGQGLGHTEAFF.

The chain recombines TRBV2 with TRBJ2-7; D not resolved. CDR1 is SNHLY and CDR2 is FYNNEI in the germline V gene. The CDR3 is made up of 14 amino acids. CDR3 DNA: TGTGTTTTTTTCAAGCAGAAGGCGGCATACGAGCAGTACTTC. It codes for CVFFKQKAAYEQYF.

The sample holds a few counts of this clone. The chain combines TRBV19 with TRBJ1-1; D is ambiguous. CDR1 and CDR2 from the germline V gene are LNHDA and SQIVND (reference sequence). V lost 8 bases, J lost 5 bases, and 12 bases lay in between. The CDR3 runs 12 residues. Here the CDR3 reads CASGGRGTEAFF. For the CDR3, the DNA is TGTGCCAGTGGTGGCCGAGGGACTGAAGCTTTCTTT.

The chain has TRBV5-6 and TRBJ1-1; D gene unclear. Looked up from germline, CDR1 is SGHDT and CDR2 is YYEEEE. CDR3 length: 15 residues. The V end was cut by 0 bases, the J end by 0 bases, with 9 bases between. The CDR3 spells CASSLGSDMNTEAFF. The CDR3 coding sequence is TGTGCCAGCAGCTTGGGGTCCGACATGAACACTGAAGCTTTCTTT. The variable domain in full, with the rest retrieved from reference TRBV5-6 and TRBJ1-1, is DAGVTQSPTHLIKTRGQQVTLRCSPKSGHDTVSWYQQALGQGPQFIFQYYEEEERQRGNFPDRFSGHQFPNYSSELNVNALLLGDSALYLCASSLGSDMNTEAFFGQGTRLTVV.

The chain carries TRBV7-8 and TRBJ2-3; D is perhaps TRBD2 (6 bases). Trimming took off 6 bases at V and 2 bases at J, with 18 bases between the two ends. There are 16 residues in the CDR3. Germline lookup yields CDR1 SGHVS and CDR2 FQNEAQ. CDR3 DNA sequence: TGTGCCAGCAGGGGTAGCGGAGCTTTATCCACAGATACGCAGTATTTT. Amino acid sequence: CASRGSGALSTDTQYF.

The rearrangement joins TRBV6-6 to TRBJ1-3, with a possible D match to TRBD1 (6 bases). Germline values: CDR1 MNHNY, CDR2 SVGAGI (reference sequence). V was pared by 8 bases and J by 0 bases, with 14 bases between. The CDR3 covers 15 residues. CDR3 amino acids: CASCLGQNSGNTIYF. As DNA, the CDR3 is TGTGCCAGCTGCTTAGGACAGAACTCTGGAAACACCATATATTTT.

The rearrangement uses TRBV4-2 and TRBJ2-1; 12 bases match TRBD2. CDR1 is LGHNA and CDR2 is YNFKEQ in the germline V gene. The CDR3 runs 16 residues. With 0 bases clipped from V and 5 bases from J, the junction kept 2 bases outside the gene matches. CDR3 DNA: TGTGCCAGCAGCCAAGACCTAGCGGGGGGGAACAATGAGCAGTTCTTC. This translates into CASSQDLAGGNNEQFF.

This clone was observed a single time. An end of the junction does not agree with germline; a read error may underlie this. This chain connects TRBV7-9 to TRBJ2-7, with a possible D match to TRBD2 (7 bases). Germline V CDR1 and CDR2: SEHNR, FQNEAQ (reference sequence). The CDR3 consists of 15 residues. CDR3 nucleotides: TGTTCCAGCAGCTTAACGGGGGGAGGGGGCTACGAGCAGTACTTC. Amino acid sequence: CSSSLTGGGGYEQYF.

The V gene is TRBV6-5, the J gene TRBJ1-5; no clear D. The CDR3 covers 15 residues. Trimming shortened V by 5 bases and J by 3 bases, and 14 bases separated the two germline ends. CDR1 MNHEY and CDR2 SVGAGI come from the germline V gene. As DNA, the CDR3 is TGTGCCAGCAGTCCCGTATACAGCTCCAATCAGCCCCAGCATTTT. This encodes CASSPVYSSNQPQHF.